The present TCR beta chain was sequenced within a study of graft-versus-host responses after intestinal transplantation. On the study more broadly: Anti-thymocyte globulin induction was given to all recipients, followed by tacrolimus and steroids for around three years. General observations from the study: Some patients had graft-donor T cell macrochimerism, and their allografts showed high graft-versus-host to host-versus-graft clonal ratios.

The CDR3 contains 21 residues. Deletions cut 4 bases from V and 0 bases from J, with 29 bases between. Germline V gene lookup returns CDR1 WNHNN and CDR2 SYGVQD (reference sequence). As regards this clone: The antigen remains undetermined.

The repertoire was sequenced with immunoSEQ multiplex PCR; TCRdb's copy has only in-frame clones and lacks some. This repertoire shows approximately 75,000 clones, 85% to 95% found once; its top ten account for approximately 0.5%. The chain links TRBV10-1 to TRBJ2-3; possible D gene TRBD2, 6 bases. The receptor comes from a human donor who received an intestinal transplant. The starting material was unstimulated CD8+ T cells sorted from spleen or lymph node cells, obtained before intestinal transplant. The CDR3 reads CASSGDPDYPLAPTSTDTQYF. The CDR3 nucleotides are TGCGCCAGCAGTGGAGACCCGGACTACCCCCTTGCTCCGACTAGCACAGATACGCAGTATTTT.